One sample yielded the 4 T cell receptor beta chains listed below, sequenced in a study of T-cell reconstitution after alpha-beta-depleted transplantation in children. A TCRbeta library incorporating unique molecular identifiers was prepared. MiXCR was run by TCRdb on the PCR reads, yielding one entry per CDR3 protein. The repertoire holds about 420,000 distinct CDR3 sequences, with about 17% as singletons. Sequencing was performed on PBMCs, mostly from graft donor cells, taken 360 days after TCRalphabeta/CD19-depleted stem cell transplant. The receptors originated from a boy in the first two years of life who had a stem cell transplant for Wiskott-Aldrich syndrome, so the T cells may come from the graft donor.

The chain joins TRBV29-1 to TRBJ2-7; 7 bases map to TRBD1. The CDR3 runs 14 residues. Germline V CDR1 and CDR2: SQVTM, ANQGSEA. V trimming: 0 bases; J trimming: 4 bases; junction bases outside the gene matches: 6. CDR3 coding DNA: TGCAGCGTTGAAGATAGGGGGCAGGGTTACGAGCAGTACTTC. Encoded protein: CSVEDRGQGYEQYF.

The chain couples TRBV18 to TRBJ1-3, with D unclear. CDR3 length equals 14 residues. Germline CDR1 and CDR2: KGHSH and LQKENI. With 5 bases removed from V and 0 bases from J, the gap between germline ends came to 8 bases. For the CDR3, the DNA is TGTGCCAGCTCAGGACGGTTCTCTGGAAACACCATATATTTT. Translation: CASSGRFSGNTIYF.

The chain has TRBV5-1 and TRBJ2-3, with 12 nucleotides matching TRBD2. There are 16 residues in the CDR3. Germline CDR1 is SGHRS and CDR2 is YFSETQ. V trimming: 2 bases; J trimming: 2 bases; junction bases outside the gene matches: 3. This CDR3 is CASSFGLAGFTDTQYF. In DNA, the CDR3 is TGCGCCAGCAGCTTCGGACTAGCGGGGTTCACAGATACGCAGTATTTT.

This clonotype was seen only a few times. This chain connects TRBV6-1 to TRBJ2-7; tentatively, D is TRBD2 (6 bases). CDR1 is MNHNS and CDR2 is SASEGT in the germline V gene. V was pared by 8 bases and J by 0 bases, with 14 bases between. The CDR3 has 14 residues. The CDR3 reads CASGRDFSSYEQYF. CDR3 nucleotides: TGTGCCAGCGGCCGGGACTTCAGCTCCTACGAGCAGTACTTC.